These 15 T cell receptor beta chains were sequenced from one sample in a study of T cell responses to AZD1222 COVID-19 vaccine. Produced via immunoSEQ multiplex PCR; TCRdb's table is partial and in-frame only. This sample has 65,000 to 100,000 clones; approximately 90% occur once, and the top ten carry 8%. The specimen comprised peripheral blood, sampled 28 days after the second AZD1222 dose. The receptors originated from an adult who received the AZD1222 COVID-19 vaccine.

The CDR3 is CASSLFRGALGRALTGELFF. For the CDR3, the DNA is TGTGCCAGCAGTTTATTCAGGGGGGCCTTGGGGAGGGCCTTAACCGGGGAGCTGTTTTTT. The chain is built from TRBV27 and TRBJ2-2; D may be TRBD1 or TRBD2 (7 bases each). V was pared by 1 base and J by 5 bases, with 26 bases between. Germline CDR1 MNHEY, CDR2 SMNVEV (reference sequence). This CDR3 contains 20 residues.

The chain couples TRBV18 to TRBJ2-3; tentative D call: TRBD1 (5 bases). The V gene's germline CDR1 is KGHSH and CDR2 LQKENI. The CDR3 length is 14 residues. V was trimmed by 3 bases and J by 1 base, leaving 8 bases between them. The CDR3 region is CASSPQTGTDTQYF. The CDR3, as DNA: TGTGCCAGCTCACCTCAGACAGGCACAGATACGCAGTATTTT.

The chain has TRBV19 and TRBJ1-2; 7 nucleotides align to TRBD1. Germline CDR1 is LNHDA and CDR2 is SQIVND (reference sequence). Trimming cost V 7 bases and J 0 bases; bases outside gene matches: 2. This CDR3 region has 13 residues. CDR3 sequence (DNA): TGTGCCAGTACCGGGACAGCTAACTATGGCTACACCTTC. Amino acids: CASTGTANYGYTF.

This chain links TRBV12-3 or TRBV12-4 with TRBJ1-4; D is unclear. V gave up 6 bases and J gave up 8 bases, with 13 bases separating them. This CDR3 contains 13 residues. The CDR3 region has the DNA TGTGCCAGCAGCTCCCGGGCTAGCGAAAAACTGTTTTTT. It is translated as CASSSRASEKLFF.

This sequence joins TRBV27 and TRBJ1-5; 8 bases are shared with TRBD1. The CDR3 contains 17 residues. Germline V lookup: CDR1 MNHEY, CDR2 SMNVEV (reference sequence). Trimming took 3 bases from V and 0 from J; bases not matched to a gene: 7. The CDR3 DNA reads as TGTGCCAGCAGTTTTAAAGGACAGGGCGTTAGCAATCAGCCCCAGCATTTT. Its translation: CASSFKGQGVSNQPQHF.

The rearrangement uses TRBV2 and TRBJ2-3, with 8 positions matching TRBD1. The ends lost 11 bases at V and 2 bases at J; junction bases unmatched: 12. The CDR3 runs to 15 residues. From germline, CDR1 is SNHLY and CDR2 FYNNEI. The CDR3 DNA sequence: TGTGCCGGAATTGCCGGGACAGGTACCACAGATACGCAGTATTTT. Translating gives CAGIAGTGTTDTQYF.

The chain is built from TRBV5-1 and TRBJ2-1; 14 nucleotides agree with TRBD2. There are 16 residues in the CDR3. CDR1 is SGHRS, CDR2 YFSETQ, per germline. With V trimmed by 3 bases and J by 5 bases, 4 bases remained unmatched. For the CDR3, the DNA is TGCGCCAGCAGCTCTAGGACTAGCGGGGGGAACAATGAGCAGTTCTTC. This gives the protein CASSSRTSGGNNEQFF.

The chain couples TRBV7-9 to TRBJ2-7, with a possible D match to TRBD1 (5 bases). The CDR3 totals 15 residues. V dropped 2 bases and J dropped 1 base, with 12 bases sitting between them. In germline, CDR1 is SEHNR, CDR2 FQNEAQ (reference sequence). The CDR3 loop reads CASSLRDDSSYEQYF. Written as DNA, the CDR3 is TGTGCCAGCAGCTTAAGGGATGACAGTTCCTACGAGCAGTACTTC.

The chain employs TRBV28 and TRBJ2-7, with 10 bases fitting TRBD1. Germline V CDR1 and CDR2: MDHEN, SYDVKM. The trim removed 4 bases at V and 2 bases at J, leaving 5 bases unmatched. This CDR3 spans 15 amino acids. Written as DNA, the CDR3 is TGTGCCAGCAGTTCAACCGGGACAGGGGCCTACGAGCAGTACTTC. It is translated as CASSSTGTGAYEQYF.

The chain links TRBV28 to TRBJ2-1; 7 nucleotides line up with TRBD2. Losses at the gene ends were 6 bases for V and 7 bases for J; bases not matched to a gene: 9. The length of the CDR3 is 14 residues. CDR1 and CDR2 (germline): MDHEN, SYDVKM. The chain's CDR3 is CASREGLADNEQFF. CDR3 nucleotides: TGTGCCAGCAGGGAGGGTCTAGCGGATAATGAGCAGTTCTTC.

With respect to this clone: The sample contains more than one DNA sequence encoding this CDR3. V and J are TRBV28 and TRBJ2-7; D gene unclear. The CDR3 covers 13 residues. Germline V gives CDR1 MDHEN, CDR2 SYDVKM. V dropped 4 bases and J dropped 3 bases, with 10 bases sitting between them. CDR3: CASSSAGVYEQYF. CDR3 in DNA: TGTGCCAGCAGTTCCGCAGGAGTCTACGAGCAGTACTTC.

This rearrangement joins TRBV19 to TRBJ2-7, with no clear D. Germline CDR1 LNHDA, CDR2 SQIVND (reference sequence). The V gene lost 3 bases and the J gene lost 4 bases, with 13 bases spanning the gap. The CDR3 is 14 residues long. CDR3 residues: CASSILPGRYEQYF. DNA for the CDR3: TGTGCCAGTAGTATCTTGCCAGGACGTTACGAGCAGTACTTC.

This CDR3 reads CASSSSRDQPQHF. CDR3 bases: TGTGCCAGCAGCTCCAGCAGGGATCAGCCCCAGCATTTT. The chain couples TRBV3-1 (or the pseudogene TRBV3-2) to TRBJ1-5; D perhaps matches TRBD1 (5 bases). V shed 5 bases and J shed 5 bases, with 10 bases lying between them. There are 13 residues in the CDR3. CDR1 LGHDT and CDR2 YNNKEL come from the germline V gene (reference sequence).

The rearrangement uses TRBV11-3 and TRBJ2-3; D perhaps matches TRBD2 (6 bases). Germline V lookup: CDR1 SGHNT, CDR2 YENEEA. V dropped 4 bases and J dropped 1 base, with 15 bases sitting between them. The CDR3 is made up of 16 amino acids. The CDR3: CASSSLGRGGTDTQYF. In DNA form, the CDR3 reads TGTGCCAGCAGCTCCCTCGGGCGGGGCGGCACAGATACGCAGTATTTT. The whole variable domain, filled in from reference TRBV11-3 and TRBJ2-3, reads EAGVVQSPRYKIIEKKQPVAFWCNPISGHNTLYWYLQNLGQGPELLIRYENEEAVDDSQLPKDRFSAERLKGVDSTLKIQPAELGDSAVYLCASSSLGRGGTDTQYFGPGTRLTVL.

This clone was detected only once. CDR3: CASSLGGDSYNEQFF. The CDR3 DNA is TGCGCCAGCAGCTTGGGAGGGGACTCCTACAATGAGCAGTTCTTC. The V gene is TRBV5-1, the J gene TRBJ2-1; possibly TRBD1 or TRBD2 for D (5 bases each). V was pared by 0 bases and J by 0 bases, with 7 bases between. The CDR3 is 15 amino acids. Germline CDR1 is SGHRS and CDR2 is YFSETQ.